This T cell receptor beta chain was sequenced for a study of cytomegalovirus exposure and HLA in healthy donors. Study as a whole: Under 85% of roughly 400 genotyped donors fell in the Caucasian-associated ancestry cluster. Study results and caveats: The study labeled 150 or so TCR beta chains cytomegalovirus-associated. Most TCR sequences proved rare, with some public TCRs found in many donors.

For this clone: What it recognizes is unknown.

V was cut by 1 base and J by 4 bases, with 14 bases left in between. From germline, CDR1 is LNHDA and CDR2 SQIVND (reference sequence). This CDR3 comprises 16 residues. The PCR employed 60 Vbeta primers together with 13 Jbeta primers. In the original workflow: Later reanalysis found 80 million or so unique TCR beta chains, around 9.9 million of them shared. Generated by immunoSEQ multiplex PCR, the TCRdb table keeps only in-frame clones and is missing some. V and J calls and clone size are given by that table; D and trimming were obtained from the DNA. The sample has some 120,000 clones, about 81% seen once.

The sample was PBMCs. The genes are TRBV19 and TRBJ2-1; TRBD2 is a possible D gene (5 bases). The sequence was obtained from a woman aged 40 to 50 in good health and CMV-seropositive. The CDR3 DNA follows: TGTGCCAGTAGTATAGGGTCGGGGTTCGTATACAATGAGCAGTTCTTC. Translating it yields CASSIGSGFVYNEQFF.